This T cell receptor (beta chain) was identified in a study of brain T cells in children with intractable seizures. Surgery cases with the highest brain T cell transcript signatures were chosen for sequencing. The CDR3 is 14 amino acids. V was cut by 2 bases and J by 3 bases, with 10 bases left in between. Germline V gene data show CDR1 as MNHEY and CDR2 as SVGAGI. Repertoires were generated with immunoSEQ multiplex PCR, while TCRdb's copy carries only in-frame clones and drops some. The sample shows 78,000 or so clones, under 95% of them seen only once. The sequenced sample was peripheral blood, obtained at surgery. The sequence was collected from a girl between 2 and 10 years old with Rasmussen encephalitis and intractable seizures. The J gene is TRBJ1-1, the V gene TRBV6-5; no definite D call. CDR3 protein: CASSYRPVHTEAFF. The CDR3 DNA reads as TGTGCCAGCAGTTACCGCCCCGTACACACTGAAGCTTTCTTT.